This T cell receptor beta chain was sequenced for a study of blood T cell repertoires in COVID-19. Study in general: The origin of the acute and convalescent COVID-19 samples was the United States, Italy and Spain. The analysed material was cDNA or gDNA that came from T cells, B-cell-depleted T cells, or PBMCs.

From germline, CDR1 is KGHSH and CDR2 LQKENI. The CDR3 length is 13 residues. V was clipped by 6 bases and J by 7 bases, with 16 bases between them. Seattle patients were enrolled during active infection and followed longitudinally. In the original workflow: Amplifying reference gene primers gave estimates of nucleated cell counts. TCRdb's table, derived via immunoSEQ multiplex PCR, lists solely in-frame clones and lacks some. The D gene and trimming were derived from the DNA, and the V and J assignments and clone size from that table. The repertoire holds fewer than 500,000 clones, with 85% to 90% as singletons.

This TCR came from a man aged 18 to 29 with COVID-19, enrolled during active disease. The J gene is TRBJ2-7, the V gene TRBV18, with TRBD2 as a possible D gene (6 bases). The sample was peripheral blood. The CDR3 is CASSPVEAGEQYF. For the CDR3, the DNA is TGTGCCAGCTCGCCCGTGGAGGCGGGGGAGCAGTACTTC.